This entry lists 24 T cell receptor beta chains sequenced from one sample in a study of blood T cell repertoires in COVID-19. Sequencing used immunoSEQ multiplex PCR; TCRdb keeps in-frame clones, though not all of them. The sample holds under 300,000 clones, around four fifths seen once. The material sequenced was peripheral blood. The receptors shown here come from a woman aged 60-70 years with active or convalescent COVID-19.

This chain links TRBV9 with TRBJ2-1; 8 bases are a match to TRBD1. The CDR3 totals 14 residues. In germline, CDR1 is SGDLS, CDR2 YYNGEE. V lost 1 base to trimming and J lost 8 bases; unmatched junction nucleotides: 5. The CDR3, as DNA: TGTGCCAGCAGCGTATCACAGGGGGTGTATGAGCAGTTCTTC. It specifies CASSVSQGVYEQFF.

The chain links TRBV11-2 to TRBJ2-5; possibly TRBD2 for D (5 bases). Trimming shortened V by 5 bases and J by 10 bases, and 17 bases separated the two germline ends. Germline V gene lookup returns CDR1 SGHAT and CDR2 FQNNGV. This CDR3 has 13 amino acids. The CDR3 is CASSPRNGKDQYF. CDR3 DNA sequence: TGTGCCAGCAGCCCCCGAAACGGGAAGGACCAGTACTTC.

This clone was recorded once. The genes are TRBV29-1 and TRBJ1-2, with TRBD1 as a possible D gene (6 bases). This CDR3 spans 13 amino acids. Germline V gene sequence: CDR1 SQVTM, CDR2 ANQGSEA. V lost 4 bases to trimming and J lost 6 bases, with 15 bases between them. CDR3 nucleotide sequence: TGCAGCGTTGTGAGGGGGACGGTTGATGGCTACACCTTC. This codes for CSVVRGTVDGYTF.

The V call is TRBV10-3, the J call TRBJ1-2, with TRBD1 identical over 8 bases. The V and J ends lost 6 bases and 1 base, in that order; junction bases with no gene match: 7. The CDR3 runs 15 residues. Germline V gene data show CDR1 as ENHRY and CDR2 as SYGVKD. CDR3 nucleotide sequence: TGTGCCATCAGGGGGGGACAGGCGGATAACTATGGCTACACCTTC. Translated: CAIRGGQADNYGYTF.

The CDR3 region has the DNA TGCGCCAGCAGACTAACAGGGATCTTTAGCACAGATACGCAGTATTTT. Amino acids: CASRLTGIFSTDTQYF. The chain employs TRBV5-1 and TRBJ2-3, with D perhaps matching TRBD1 (6 bases). Trimming pared 5 bases from V and 0 bases from J, leaving 16 bases between. Germline V gene data show CDR1 as SGHRS and CDR2 as YFSETQ. The CDR3 is 16 residues long.

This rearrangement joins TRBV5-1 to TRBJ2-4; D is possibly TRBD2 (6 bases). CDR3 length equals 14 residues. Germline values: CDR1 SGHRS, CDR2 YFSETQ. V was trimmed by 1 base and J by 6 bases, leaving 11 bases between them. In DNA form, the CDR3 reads TGCGCCAGCAGCTTGTTACAGGAGGGAAACATTCAGTACTTC. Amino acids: CASSLLQEGNIQYF.

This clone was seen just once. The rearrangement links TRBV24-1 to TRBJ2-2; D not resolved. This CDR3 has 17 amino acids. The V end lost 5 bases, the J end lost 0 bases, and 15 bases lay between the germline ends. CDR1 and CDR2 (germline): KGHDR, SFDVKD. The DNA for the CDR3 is TGTGCCACCAGTGGTCCCGACAACAACGCGAACACCGGGGAGCTGTTTTTT. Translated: CATSGPDNNANTGELFF.

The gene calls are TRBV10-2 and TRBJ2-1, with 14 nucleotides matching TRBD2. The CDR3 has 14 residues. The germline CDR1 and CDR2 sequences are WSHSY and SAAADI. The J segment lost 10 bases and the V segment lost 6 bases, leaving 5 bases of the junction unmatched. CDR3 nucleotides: TGCGCCAGCAGGACTAGCGGGGGGGCCTTAGAGCAGTTCTTC. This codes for CASRTSGGALEQFF.

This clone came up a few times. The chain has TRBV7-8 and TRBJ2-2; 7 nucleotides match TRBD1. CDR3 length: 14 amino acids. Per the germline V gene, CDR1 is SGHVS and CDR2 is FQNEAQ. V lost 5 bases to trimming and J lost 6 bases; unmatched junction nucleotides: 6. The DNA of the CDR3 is TGTGCCAGCAGCAGCACAGGGGTTCCCGGGGAGCTGTTTTTT. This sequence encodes CASSSTGVPGELFF.

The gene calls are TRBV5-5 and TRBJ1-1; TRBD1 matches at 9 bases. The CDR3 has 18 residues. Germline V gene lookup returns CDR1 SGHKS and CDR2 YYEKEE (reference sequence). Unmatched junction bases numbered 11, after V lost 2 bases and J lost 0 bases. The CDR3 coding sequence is TGTGCCAGCAGCTTTGGTCCCCCACAGGGGGCGTTGAACACTGAAGCTTTCTTT. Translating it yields CASSFGPPQGALNTEAFF.

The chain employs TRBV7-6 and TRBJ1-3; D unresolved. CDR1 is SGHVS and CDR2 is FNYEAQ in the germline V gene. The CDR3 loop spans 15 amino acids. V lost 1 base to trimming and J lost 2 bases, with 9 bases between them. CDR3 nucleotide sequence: TGTGCCAGCAGCTTAGGTGCGGGGACTGGAAACACCATATATTTT. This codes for CASSLGAGTGNTIYF.

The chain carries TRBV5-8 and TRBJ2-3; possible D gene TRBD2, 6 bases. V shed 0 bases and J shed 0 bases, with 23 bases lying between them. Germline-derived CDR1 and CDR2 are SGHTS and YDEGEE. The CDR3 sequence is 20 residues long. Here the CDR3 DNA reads TGTGCCAGCAGCTTGGACTCACCGGGAGACTTCATGACTAGCACAGATACGCAGTATTTT. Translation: CASSLDSPGDFMTSTDTQYF.

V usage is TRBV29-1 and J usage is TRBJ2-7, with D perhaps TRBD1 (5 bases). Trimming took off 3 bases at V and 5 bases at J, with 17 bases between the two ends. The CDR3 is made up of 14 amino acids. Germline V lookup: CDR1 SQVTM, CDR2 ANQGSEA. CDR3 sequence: CSVEGPRDADEQYV. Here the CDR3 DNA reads TGCAGCGTTGAGGGGCCTCGCGATGCAGACGAGCAGTACGTC.

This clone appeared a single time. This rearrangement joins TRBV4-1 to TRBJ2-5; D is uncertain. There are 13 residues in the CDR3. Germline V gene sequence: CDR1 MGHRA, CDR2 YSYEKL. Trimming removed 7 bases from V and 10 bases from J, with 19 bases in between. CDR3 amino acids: CASTLGSPGGQYF. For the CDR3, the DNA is TGCGCCAGCACCCTTGGCAGCCCAGGTGGCCAGTACTTC.

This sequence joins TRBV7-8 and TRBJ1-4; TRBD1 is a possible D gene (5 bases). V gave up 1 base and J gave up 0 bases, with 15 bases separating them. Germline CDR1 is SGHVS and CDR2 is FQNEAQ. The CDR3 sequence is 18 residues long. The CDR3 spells CASSLGRGGASTNEKLFF. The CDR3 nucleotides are TGTGCCAGCAGCTTAGGTCGTGGCGGGGCCTCAACTAATGAAAAACTGTTTTTT.

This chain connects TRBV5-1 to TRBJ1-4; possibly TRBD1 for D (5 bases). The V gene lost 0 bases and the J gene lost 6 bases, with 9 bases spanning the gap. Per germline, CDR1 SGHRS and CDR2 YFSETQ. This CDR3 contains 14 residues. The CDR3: CASSLGQGHEKLFF. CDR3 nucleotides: TGCGCCAGCAGCTTGGGGCAGGGTCATGAAAAACTGTTTTTT.

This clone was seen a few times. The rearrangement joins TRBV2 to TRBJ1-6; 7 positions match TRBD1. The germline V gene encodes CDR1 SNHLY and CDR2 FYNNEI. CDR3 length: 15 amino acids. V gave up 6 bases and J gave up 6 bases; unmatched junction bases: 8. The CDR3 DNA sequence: TGTGCCAGCAGCATAAGACAGGGACTTAATTCACCCCTCCACTTT. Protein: CASSIRQGLNSPLHF.

The CDR3 loop reads CATSQTSGTPNEQFF. CDR3 coding DNA: TGTGCCACCAGCCAAACTAGCGGGACCCCCAATGAGCAGTTCTTC. This chain connects TRBV15 to TRBJ2-1, with 10 bases lining up with TRBD2. Unmatched junction bases numbered 7, after V lost 5 bases and J lost 6 bases. The length of the CDR3 is 15 residues. Germline V lookup: CDR1 LNHNV, CDR2 YYDKDF (reference sequence).

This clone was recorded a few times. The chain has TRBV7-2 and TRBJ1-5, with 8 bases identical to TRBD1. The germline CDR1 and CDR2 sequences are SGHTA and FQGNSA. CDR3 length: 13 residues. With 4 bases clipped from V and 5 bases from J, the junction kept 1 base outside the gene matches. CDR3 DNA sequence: TGTGCCAGCAGCTCGACAGGGGATCAGCCCCAGCATTTT. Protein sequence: CASSSTGDQPQHF.

The CDR3 sequence: CASGLDRATEAFF. CDR3 DNA: TGTGCTAGTGGTTTGGACAGGGCGACCGAAGCTTTCTTT. V usage is TRBV12-5 and J usage is TRBJ1-1; maybe TRBD1 (6 bases). Germline values: CDR1 LGHNT, CDR2 FRNRAP. The CDR3 is 13 residues long. Deletions cut 1 base from V and 8 bases from J, with 11 bases between.

The CDR3 is CASRQGGYGYTF. DNA for the CDR3: TGTGCCAGCCGACAGGGGGGCTATGGCTACACCTTC. The chain links TRBV6-5 to TRBJ1-2, with 9 positions matching TRBD1. In germline, CDR1 is MNHEY, CDR2 SVGAGI. This CDR3 contains 12 residues. With V trimmed by 8 bases and J by 4 bases, 2 bases remained unmatched.

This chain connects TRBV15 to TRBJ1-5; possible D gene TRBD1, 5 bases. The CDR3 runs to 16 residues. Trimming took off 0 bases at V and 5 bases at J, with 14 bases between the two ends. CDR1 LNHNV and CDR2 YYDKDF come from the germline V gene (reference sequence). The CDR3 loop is CATSRDPPDSYQPQHF. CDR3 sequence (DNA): TGTGCCACCAGCAGAGATCCCCCAGACAGCTATCAGCCCCAGCATTTT.

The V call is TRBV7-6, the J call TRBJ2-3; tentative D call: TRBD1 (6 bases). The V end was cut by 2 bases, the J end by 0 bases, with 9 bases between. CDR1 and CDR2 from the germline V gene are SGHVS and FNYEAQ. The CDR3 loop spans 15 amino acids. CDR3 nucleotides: TGTGCCAGCAGCTTATTCCAGGGGAGCACAGATACGCAGTATTTT. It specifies CASSLFQGSTDTQYF.

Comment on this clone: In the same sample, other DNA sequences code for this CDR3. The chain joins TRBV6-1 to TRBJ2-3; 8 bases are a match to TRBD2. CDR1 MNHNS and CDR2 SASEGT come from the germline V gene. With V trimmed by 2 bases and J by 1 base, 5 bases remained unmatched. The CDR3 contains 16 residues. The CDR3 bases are TGTGCCAGCAGTGAATCCCGGGGGGGAGGCACAGATACGCAGTATTTT. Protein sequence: CASSESRGGGTDTQYF.